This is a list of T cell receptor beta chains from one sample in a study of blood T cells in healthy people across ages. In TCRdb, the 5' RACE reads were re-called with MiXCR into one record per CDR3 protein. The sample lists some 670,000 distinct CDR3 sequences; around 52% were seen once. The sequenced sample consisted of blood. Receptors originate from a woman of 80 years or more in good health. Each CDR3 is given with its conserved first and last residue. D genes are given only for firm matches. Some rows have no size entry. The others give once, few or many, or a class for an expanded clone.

cdr3_aa: CSARDGGARTQYF
cdr3_nt: TGCAGTGCTAGAGACGGCGGGGCCAGGACCCAGTACTTC
clone_size: NA
d_call: NA
v_call: TRBV20-1
j_call: TRBJ2-5

cdr3_aa: CASSQVPEQETQYF
cdr3_nt: TGTGCCAGCAGCCAAGTTCCAGAGCAAGAGACCCAGTACTTC
clone_size: NA
d_call: NA
v_call: TRBV3-1
j_call: TRBJ2-5

cdr3_aa: CAGSVGGGHYNEQFF
cdr3_nt: TGTGCCGGCAGCGTAGGGGGGGGCCACTACAATGAGCAGTTCTTC
clone_size: NA
d_call: NA
v_call: TRBV9
j_call: TRBJ2-1

cdr3_aa: CASSVWTSTDTQYF
cdr3_nt: TGCGCCAGCAGCGTATGGACAAGCACAGATACGCAGTATTTT
clone_size: many
d_call: NA
v_call: TRBV5-1
j_call: TRBJ2-3

cdr3_aa: CASRKTSGQYNEQFF
cdr3_nt: TGTGCCAGCAGGAAGACTAGCGGGCAGTACAATGAGCAGTTCTTC
clone_size: NA
d_call: TRBD2
v_call: TRBV6-6
j_call: TRBJ2-1

cdr3_aa: CASSLTGITGELFF
cdr3_nt: TGTGCCAGCAGCTTGACAGGAATCACCGGGGAGCTGTTTTTT
clone_size: NA
d_call: NA
v_call: TRBV5-6
j_call: TRBJ2-2

cdr3_aa: CASSSGTSGRLIGELFF
cdr3_nt: TGTGCCAGCAGTTCTGGGACTAGCGGGAGACTAATCGGGGAGCTGTTTTTT
clone_size: NA
d_call: TRBD2
v_call: TRBV28
j_call: TRBJ2-2

cdr3_aa: CSARELGRQWDSNQPQHF
cdr3_nt: TGCAGTGCTAGAGAGCTCGGCAGGCAGTGGGATAGCAATCAGCCCCAGCATTTT
clone_size: few
d_call: NA
v_call: TRBV20-1
j_call: TRBJ1-5

cdr3_aa: CASSHRREYNEQFF
cdr3_nt: TGTGCCAGCAGCCATAGGCGGGAGTACAATGAGCAGTTCTTC
clone_size: few
d_call: TRBD2
v_call: TRBV14
j_call: TRBJ2-1

cdr3_aa: CASSLRVQETQYF
cdr3_nt: TGTGCCAGCAGTTTACGGGTCCAAGAGACCCAGTACTTC
clone_size: many
d_call: NA
v_call: TRBV12-3/TRBV12-4
j_call: TRBJ2-5

cdr3_aa: CSAREHRVPYEQYF
cdr3_nt: TGCAGTGCTAGAGAGCACAGGGTTCCCTACGAGCAGTACTTC
clone_size: NA
d_call: NA
v_call: TRBV20-1
j_call: TRBJ2-7

cdr3_aa: CASSLLGLAGGRMDTQYF
cdr3_nt: TGCGCCAGCAGCCTACTCGGACTAGCGGGGGGGCGGATGGATACGCAGTATTTT
clone_size: NA
d_call: TRBD2
v_call: TRBV5-1
j_call: TRBJ2-3

cdr3_aa: CASSQDLGVYNEQYF
cdr3_nt: TGCGCCAGCAGCCAAGATCTGGGAGTCTACAATGAGCAGTACTTC
clone_size: few
d_call: NA
v_call: TRBV4-1
j_call: TRBJ2-7

cdr3_aa: CSAHRGGETQYF
cdr3_nt: TGCAGCGCCCATAGAGGGGGGGAGACCCAGTACTTC
clone_size: NA
d_call: NA
v_call: TRBV29-1
j_call: TRBJ2-5

cdr3_aa: CASRQGPNQPQHF
cdr3_nt: TGTGCCAGCAGACAGGGTCCCAATCAGCCCCAGCATTTT
clone_size: NA
d_call: NA
v_call: TRBV12-3/TRBV12-4
j_call: TRBJ1-5

cdr3_aa: CAISESTGDTQYF
cdr3_nt: TGTGCCATCAGTGAGTCGACGGGAGATACGCAGTATTTT
clone_size: NA
d_call: NA
v_call: TRBV10-3
j_call: TRBJ2-3

cdr3_aa: CASSFHGTSETEQFF
cdr3_nt: TGTGCCAGCAGTTTTCATGGGACTAGCGAGACTGAGCAGTTCTTC
clone_size: few
d_call: TRBD2
v_call: TRBV28
j_call: TRBJ2-1

cdr3_aa: CSHPAPLADRYNEQFF
cdr3_nt: TGCAGCCATCCGGCGCCACTAGCGGACCGTTACAATGAGCAGTTCTTC
clone_size: NA
d_call: TRBD2
v_call: TRBV29-1
j_call: TRBJ2-1

cdr3_aa: CASSYGGRTGELFF
cdr3_nt: TGTGCCAGCAGTTATGGAGGTCGGACCGGGGAGCTGTTTTTT
clone_size: many
d_call: NA
v_call: TRBV6-6
j_call: TRBJ2-2

cdr3_aa: CASSLNVRYNEQFF
cdr3_nt: TGTGCCAGCAGCTTAAATGTGCGGTACAATGAGCAGTTCTTC
clone_size: NA
d_call: NA
v_call: TRBV7-3
j_call: TRBJ2-1

cdr3_aa: CSVEDEGQVAYNEQFF
cdr3_nt: TGCAGCGTTGAAGATGAAGGACAGGTGGCATACAATGAGCAGTTCTTC
clone_size: many
d_call: TRBD1
v_call: TRBV29-1
j_call: TRBJ2-1

cdr3_aa: CASSLAPGNHNEQYF
cdr3_nt: TGCGCCAGCAGCTTGGCACCAGGGAACCACAATGAGCAGTACTTC
clone_size: NA
d_call: NA
v_call: TRBV5-1
j_call: TRBJ2-7

cdr3_aa: CASKARPHGLPWGQFF
cdr3_nt: TGTGCCAGCAAAGCTAGGCCTCACGGGCTACCGTGGGGGCAGTTCTTC
clone_size: many
d_call: NA
v_call: TRBV21-1
j_call: TRBJ2-1

cdr3_aa: CSASMGVSPPHF
cdr3_nt: TGCAGTGCTTCAATGGGCGTTTCACCCCCCCACTTT
clone_size: NA
d_call: NA
v_call: TRBV20-1
j_call: TRBJ1-6

cdr3_aa: CASNPGGSFYGYTF
cdr3_nt: TGTGCCAGCAATCCAGGGGGCTCGTTCTATGGCTACACCTTC
clone_size: few
d_call: TRBD1
v_call: TRBV2
j_call: TRBJ1-2

cdr3_aa: CASSLEASTYEQYF
cdr3_nt: TGCGCCAGCAGCTTGGAGGCCAGTACCTACGAGCAGTACTTC
clone_size: NA
d_call: NA
v_call: TRBV5-1
j_call: TRBJ2-7

cdr3_aa: CASSPPVGTGAAEAFF
cdr3_nt: TGTGCCAGCTCACCACCGGTGGGGACAGGGGCGGCTGAAGCTTTCTTT
clone_size: few
d_call: TRBD1
v_call: TRBV18
j_call: TRBJ1-1

cdr3_aa: CASSSFRTTNEKLFF
cdr3_nt: TGTGCCAGCAGCTCGTTCCGGACAACTAATGAAAAACTGTTTTTT
clone_size: NA
d_call: NA
v_call: TRBV6-2/TRBV6-3
j_call: TRBJ1-4

cdr3_aa: CASSYQYGNEQFF
cdr3_nt: TGTGCCAGCAGTTACCAGTATGGCAATGAGCAGTTCTTC
clone_size: NA
d_call: NA
v_call: TRBV6-5
j_call: TRBJ2-1

cdr3_aa: CASSLGQGGWEQYF
cdr3_nt: TGTGCCAGCAGCTTAGGACAGGGTGGGTGGGAGCAGTACTTC
clone_size: NA
d_call: TRBD1
v_call: TRBV7-2
j_call: TRBJ2-7

cdr3_aa: CASSPLIQETQYF
cdr3_nt: TGTGCCAGCAGCCCTCTAATCCAAGAGACCCAGTACTTC
clone_size: few
d_call: NA
v_call: TRBV7-7
j_call: TRBJ2-5

cdr3_aa: CASSQERTGRYEQYF
cdr3_nt: TGTGCCAGCAGCCAAGAGAGAACAGGGAGATACGAGCAGTACTTC
clone_size: NA
d_call: NA
v_call: TRBV14
j_call: TRBJ2-7

cdr3_aa: CASGQQGYGYTF
cdr3_nt: TGTGCCAGCGGACAACAGGGCTATGGCTACACCTTC
clone_size: few
d_call: NA
v_call: TRBV28
j_call: TRBJ1-2

cdr3_aa: CAWSEVGPEKLFF
cdr3_nt: TGTGCCTGGAGTGAAGTCGGACCGGAAAAACTGTTTTTT
clone_size: NA
d_call: NA
v_call: TRBV30
j_call: TRBJ1-4

cdr3_aa: CAISESGQGNTEAFF
cdr3_nt: TGTGCCATCAGTGAGTCGGGGCAGGGGAACACTGAAGCTTTCTTT
clone_size: NA
d_call: NA
v_call: TRBV10-3
j_call: TRBJ1-1

cdr3_aa: CATSDLQTGGSYNEQFF
cdr3_nt: TGTGCCACCAGTGATTTGCAAACAGGGGGTTCCTACAATGAGCAGTTCTTC
clone_size: NA
d_call: TRBD1
v_call: TRBV24-1
j_call: TRBJ2-1

cdr3_aa: CSAEAASYNEQFF
cdr3_nt: TGCAGTGCCGAGGCGGCCTCCTACAATGAGCAGTTCTTC
clone_size: NA
d_call: NA
v_call: TRBV20-1
j_call: TRBJ2-1

cdr3_aa: CASSQGGGQGQAPLHF
cdr3_nt: TGTGCCAGCAGCCAAGGAGGGGGACAGGGCCAAGCACCCCTCCACTTT
clone_size: NA
d_call: TRBD1
v_call: TRBV3-1
j_call: TRBJ1-6

cdr3_aa: CASSLQEAQYF
cdr3_nt: TGCGCCAGCAGCTTACAAGAGGCCCAGTACTTC
clone_size: few
d_call: NA
v_call: TRBV5-1
j_call: TRBJ2-7

cdr3_aa: CASSRGGLRAFF
cdr3_nt: TGTGCCAGCAGCCGCGGGGGGCTACGAGCTTTCTTT
clone_size: NA
d_call: NA
v_call: TRBV14
j_call: TRBJ1-1

cdr3_aa: CASRKQGDGRETQYF
cdr3_nt: TGCGCCAGCAGAAAACAGGGGGATGGACGAGAGACCCAGTACTTC
clone_size: NA
d_call: TRBD1
v_call: TRBV5-1
j_call: TRBJ2-5